One sample yielded the 15 T cell receptor beta chains listed below, sequenced in a study of neurological immune-mediated disorders (dated by TCRdb to the late 2010s). The library was made by 5' RACE. Sequencing was carried out with an Illumina HiSeq 2500. TCRdb reprocessed the public reads (quality trimming at Q25 with fastp, clone calling with MiXCR) and kept in-frame beta chains. Each record represents a unique CDR3 protein, reported with the most common genes and DNA among its rows. This sample has about 59,000 distinct CDR3 sequences in its table, and 10% to 15% of those were observed once. Roughly 10% of the sample is in the top ten clones. The sample taken for sequencing was PBMCs. Source of these receptors: a woman between 55 and 75 years old with HTLV-1-associated myelopathy (HAM/TSP).

This clonotype was seen a few times. This rearrangement joins TRBV11-2 to TRBJ2-3; 7 bases fit TRBD1. The trim removed 2 bases at V and 2 bases at J, leaving 7 bases unmatched. The CDR3 runs 16 residues. Germline lookup yields CDR1 SGHAT and CDR2 FQNNGV. The CDR3 bases are TGTGCCAGCAGCTTAATCGTTCAGGGGGACACAGATACGCAGTATTTT. Amino acids: CASSLIVQGDTDTQYF. Supplemented by reference TRBV11-2 and TRBJ2-3, the full variable domain reads EAGVAQSPRYKIIEKRQSVAFWCNPISGHATLYWYQQILGQGPKLLIQFQNNGVVDDSQLPKDRFSAERLKGVDSTLKIQPAKLEDSAVYLCASSLIVQGDTDTQYFGPGTRLTVL.

This clonotype occurred many times. V is TRBV5-1 and J is TRBJ2-1, with D tentatively TRBD1 (6 bases). Germline V gene sequence: CDR1 SGHRS, CDR2 YFSETQ. V lost 1 base and J lost 9, with 26 bases in between. CDR3 size: 18 residues. The CDR3 DNA follows: TGCGCCAGCAGCTTGAGATGGTTAGTCGAGGCAGGGGATTTTGAGCAGTTCTTC. It specifies CASSLRWLVEAGDFEQFF.

There are many counts of this clonotype. The gene calls are TRBV29-1 and TRBJ2-1; the D gene is possibly TRBD1 (5 bases). Looked up from germline, CDR1 is SQVTM and CDR2 is ANQGSEA. There are 14 residues in the CDR3. Between the trimmed V and J ends, which lost 0 bases and 7 bases, there was a span of 13 bases. CDR3 in amino acids: CSVEEVVRVNEQFF. CDR3 DNA sequence: TGCAGCGTTGAAGAGGTTGTCAGGGTTAATGAGCAGTTCTTC.

This clonotype was detected many times. The chain recombines TRBV6-2 or TRBV6-3 with TRBJ2-5; 9 nucleotides agree with TRBD1. Trimming at V came to 2 bases and at J to 1 base, leaving 5 bases not matched to a gene. CDR3 length equals 16 residues. Germline V gene sequence: CDR1 MNHEY, CDR2 SVGEGT. The CDR3 nucleotides are TGTGCCAGCAGTTACACGGGACAGGGACCCCAAGAGACCCAGTACTTC. Protein sequence: CASSYTGQGPQETQYF.

This clonotype was counted ten times or more. The chain employs TRBV12-3 or TRBV12-4 and TRBJ1-1, with no clear D. This CDR3 contains 14 residues. The V gene lost 2 bases and the J gene lost 3 bases, with 10 bases spanning the gap. The CDR3 sequence is CASSLRQSDTEAFF. CDR3 sequence (DNA): TGTGCCAGCAGTTTACGGCAGTCTGACACTGAAGCTTTCTTT.

In this sample, this clonotype turned up many times. The chain has TRBV5-1 and TRBJ2-7, with TRBD2 matching over 12 bases. CDR3 length equals 16 residues. Looked up from germline, CDR1 is SGHRS and CDR2 is YFSETQ. V trimming: 4 bases; J trimming: 5 bases; junction bases outside the gene matches: 10. DNA for the CDR3: TGCGCCAGCAGCCCGAGGACTAGCGGGAAAGTCGACGAGCAGTACTTC. Translation: CASSPRTSGKVDEQYF.

This clonotype was recorded at least ten times. The chain employs TRBV20-1 and TRBJ1-6; D is perhaps TRBD1 (6 bases). This CDR3 has 15 residues. The germline V and J ends were trimmed by 3 bases and 10 bases, with 19 bases remaining between them. Germline CDR1 is DFQATT and CDR2 is SNEGSKA (reference sequence). The CDR3, as DNA: TGCAGTGCTAGTTCCGGGGGCGTGAACAGCTCACCCCTCCACTTT. It encodes CSASSGGVNSSPLHF.

At least ten counts were recorded for this clonotype. V usage is TRBV28 and J usage is TRBJ1-1; tentative D call: TRBD1 (5 bases). Per germline, CDR1 MDHEN and CDR2 SYDVKM. With 5 bases removed from V and 3 bases from J, the gap between germline ends came to 13 bases. There are 14 residues in the CDR3. DNA for the CDR3: TGTGCCAGCAGTCCCCAGGTGGGGGACACTGAAGCTTTCTTT. This sequence encodes CASSPQVGDTEAFF.

This clonotype was picked up many times. The chain joins TRBV7-2 to TRBJ2-2, with D hard to call. Germline V gives CDR1 SGHTA, CDR2 FQGNSA. V was shortened by 3 bases and J by 0 bases, with 5 bases between the two germline ends. This CDR3 comprises 14 residues. The CDR3 DNA follows: TGTGCCAGCAGCTTTAACACGAACACCGGGGAGCTGTTTTTT. The encoded protein is CASSFNTNTGELFF.

This clonotype came up many times. The chain has TRBV3-1 and TRBJ1-6, with D possibly matching TRBD1 (5 bases). There are 15 residues in the CDR3. Germline V lookup: CDR1 LGHDT, CDR2 YNNKEL (reference sequence). The V and J ends lost 5 bases and 10 bases respectively, with 18 bases between them. CDR3 protein: CASSAGTSKGSPLHF. The CDR3 DNA reads TGTGCCAGCAGCGCAGGGACCTCCAAGGGATCACCCCTCCACTTT.

This clonotype was detected many times. The J gene is TRBJ1-3, the V gene TRBV5-1; D possibly corresponds to TRBD1 (5 bases). The V gene's germline CDR1 is SGHRS and CDR2 YFSETQ. The V end lost 0 bases, the J end lost 9 bases, and 10 bases lay between the germline ends. CDR3 length equals 13 residues. The CDR3 reads CASSLEGLGTIYF. DNA of the CDR3: TGCGCCAGCAGCTTGGAGGGACTAGGCACCATATATTTT. Based on the CDR3 plus reference TRBV5-1 and TRBJ1-3, the full variable domain is KAGVTQTPRYLIKTRGQQVTLSCSPISGHRSVSWYQQTPGQGLQFLFEYFSETQRNKGNFPGRFSGRQFSNSRSEMNVSTLELGDSALYLCASSLEGLGTIYFGEGSWLTVV.

In regard to this clonotype: The junction departs from the called germline gene at one end, perhaps through a read error. CDR3 region: CTSSLTSVNEQFF. CDR3 sequence (DNA): TGTACCAGCAGTTTGACTAGCGTCAATGAGCAGTTCTTC. This chain uses TRBV25-1 with TRBJ2-1, with 8 bases that match TRBD2. This CDR3 is built from 13 residues. Germline assignment: CDR1 MGHDK and CDR2 SYGVNS. The variable domain in full, with the rest retrieved from reference TRBV25-1 and TRBJ2-1, is EADIYQTPRYLVIGTGKKITLECSQTMGHDKMYWYQQDPGMELHLIHYSYGVNSTEKGDLSSESTVSRIRTEHFPLTLESARPSHTSQYLCTSSLTSVNEQFFGPGTRLTVL.

This clonotype was seen many times. The chain links TRBV7-9 to TRBJ2-1, with D hard to call. With 1 base removed from V and 0 bases from J, the gap between germline ends came to 7 bases. Germline V gene sequence: CDR1 SEHNR, CDR2 FQNEAQ (reference sequence). This CDR3 contains 15 residues. The CDR3 DNA follows: TGTGCCAGCAGCTTAGTTCCTAGCTCCTACAATGAGCAGTTCTTC. Amino acid sequence: CASSLVPSSYNEQFF.

This clonotype was observed at least ten times. The chain employs TRBV7-9 and TRBJ2-3; TRBD2 matches at 10 bases. The CDR3 sequence is 15 residues long. V lost 3 bases, J lost 3 bases, and 3 bases stayed unmatched. Germline V gene data show CDR1 as SEHNR and CDR2 as FQNEAQ (reference sequence). CDR3 sequence: CASSFSSGSTDTQYF. Written as DNA, the CDR3 is TGTGCCAGCAGCTTTTCTAGCGGGAGTACAGATACGCAGTATTTT.

This clonotype showed up many times. The chain links TRBV20-1 to TRBJ2-1, with 11 nucleotides matching TRBD2. This CDR3 is built from 15 residues. In germline, CDR1 is DFQATT, CDR2 SNEGSKA (reference sequence). After removal of 7 bases from V and 3 bases from J, the junction contained 8 bases not matched to a gene. CDR3 nucleotide sequence: TGCAGTGTCCAGACTAGCGGGAAAATCTACAATGAGCAGTTCTTC. This sequence encodes CSVQTSGKIYNEQFF.